This record covers a single T cell receptor (beta chain). The data are from a study of radiotherapy plus CTLA-4 blockade in lung cancer. Germline lookup yields CDR1 SGHRS and CDR2 YFSETQ. Trimming removed 0 bases from V and 2 bases from J, with 12 bases in between. CDR3 length: 15 amino acids. Data came from immunoSEQ multiplex PCR; TCRdb stores just in-frame clones and leaves some out. This repertoire shows fewer than 40,000 clones, under 85% found once; its top ten account for approximately 5%. The sequencing used peripheral blood, collected from a patient treated with radiotherapy plus ipilimumab. This clonotype was obtained from a human donor with non-small cell lung cancer whose response to radiotherapy plus ipilimumab could not be evaluated. The V call is TRBV5-1, the J call TRBJ2-7, with D possibly TRBD2 on 5 matching bases. This chain's CDR3 is CASSLAPGSPYEQYF. CDR3 DNA sequence: TGCGCCAGCAGCTTGGCCCCGGGATCGCCCTACGAGCAGTACTTC.